This TCR beta chain stems from a study of T cell changes during pregnancy in multiple sclerosis. Generated by immunoSEQ multiplex PCR, the TCRdb table keeps only in-frame clones and is missing some. This sample has about 40,000 clones, with roughly 87% found just once. The germline gives CDR1 SGHRS, CDR2 YFSETQ. After removal of 4 bases from V and 1 base from J, the junction contained 13 bases not matched to a gene. The CDR3 is 17 amino acids. This sequence joins TRBV5-1 and TRBJ2-7; 8 bases line up with TRBD2. The TCR originated in a female donor with multiple sclerosis, enrolled in a pregnancy study. This specimen was CD4+ T cells from peripheral blood mononuclear cells, taken in the first trimester of pregnancy. The CDR3 DNA reads TGCGCCAGCAGCGGTACGTACTTTAGCGGGAAGTCCTACGAGCAGTACTTC. Encoded protein: CASSGTYFSGKSYEQYF.